This TCR beta chain was recovered during a study of blood T cell repertoires in COVID-19. Sequencing used immunoSEQ multiplex PCR; TCRdb keeps in-frame clones, though not all of them. The sample yields about 190,000 clones, more than 75% seen once. The CDR3 is made up of 15 amino acids. V shed 5 bases and J 5 bases; nucleotides not matched to a gene: 6. Germline V gene sequence: CDR1 KGHDR, CDR2 SFDVKD. Sequenced: PBMCs or T cells enriched from blood (not recorded which). The chain couples TRBV24-1 to TRBJ2-2; 8 nucleotides agree with TRBD1. The origin of this receptor is a woman aged 50 to 60 with acute COVID-19. This chain's CDR3 is CATSARQGYTGELFF. CDR3 nucleotide sequence: TGTGCCACCAGTGCCCGACAGGGGTATACCGGGGAGCTGTTTTTT.